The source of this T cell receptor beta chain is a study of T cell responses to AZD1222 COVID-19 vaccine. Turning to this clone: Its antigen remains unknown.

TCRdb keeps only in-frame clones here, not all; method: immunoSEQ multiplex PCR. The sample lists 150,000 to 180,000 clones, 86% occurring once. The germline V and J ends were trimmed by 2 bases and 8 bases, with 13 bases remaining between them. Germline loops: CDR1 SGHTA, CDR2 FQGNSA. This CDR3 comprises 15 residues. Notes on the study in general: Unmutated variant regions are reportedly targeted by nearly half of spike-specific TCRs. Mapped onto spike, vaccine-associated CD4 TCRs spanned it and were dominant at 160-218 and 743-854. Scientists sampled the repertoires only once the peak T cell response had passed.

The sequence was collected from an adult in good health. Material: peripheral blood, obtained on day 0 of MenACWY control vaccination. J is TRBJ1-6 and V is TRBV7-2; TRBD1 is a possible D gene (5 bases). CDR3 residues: CASSLWGGSDSPLHF. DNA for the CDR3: TGTGCCAGCAGCTTATGGGGGGGAAGCGATTCACCCCTCCACTTT.